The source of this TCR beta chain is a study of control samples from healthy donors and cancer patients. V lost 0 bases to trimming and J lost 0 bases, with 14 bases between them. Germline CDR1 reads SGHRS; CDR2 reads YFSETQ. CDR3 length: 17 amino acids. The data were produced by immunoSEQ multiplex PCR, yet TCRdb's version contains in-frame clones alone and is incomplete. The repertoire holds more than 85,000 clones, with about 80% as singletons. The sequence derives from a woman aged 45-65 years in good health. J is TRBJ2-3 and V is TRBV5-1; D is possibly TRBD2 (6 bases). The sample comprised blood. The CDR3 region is CASSLAVSGPSTDTQYF. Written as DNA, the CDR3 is TGCGCCAGCAGCTTGGCTGTTAGCGGACCTAGCACAGATACGCAGTATTTT.